These 26 T cell receptor beta chains originate from one sample sequenced in a study of tumor and adjacent non-tumor tissue in lung cancer. Three rounds of nested PCR, following a modified ARM-PCR protocol, produced the TCRbeta library. MiXCR was run by TCRdb on the multiplex PCR reads, yielding one entry per CDR3 protein. The sample consists of about 200,000 distinct CDR3 sequences, 70% to 75% of them appearing once. This sample's RNA came from whole unsorted tissue. Sample: lung tumor tissue. The receptors originated from a man in his 60s with non-small cell lung cancer.

The rearrangement uses TRBV6-1 and TRBJ1-1; no definite D call. V lost 6 bases, J lost 6 bases, and 14 bases lay in between. The CDR3 has 13 residues. From germline, CDR1 is MNHNS and CDR2 SASEGT. CDR3 coding DNA: TGTGCCAGCAGCCCGGAAGTTCGCGCTGAAGCTTTCTTT. It translates to CASSPEVRAEAFF.

The gene calls are TRBV7-8 and TRBJ2-1; maybe TRBD2 (5 bases). V gave up 3 bases and J gave up 5 bases, with 23 bases separating them. The CDR3 is 18 amino acids. Germline loops: CDR1 SGHVS, CDR2 FQNEAQ. CDR3 DNA sequence: TGTGCCAGCAGCTTTTCGGTTTGGACTCCTGGTTGGAACAATGAGCAGTTCTTC. It translates to CASSFSVWTPGWNNEQFF.

This clonotype was found many times. The chain links TRBV20-1 to TRBJ2-3; D is undetermined. Deletions cut 8 bases from V and 4 bases from J, with 10 bases between. The CDR3 is made up of 11 amino acids. Germline V CDR1 and CDR2: DFQATT, SNEGSKA (reference sequence). The CDR3 sequence: CSPSSADTQYF. DNA of the CDR3: TGCAGTCCCTCTAGTGCAGATACGCAGTATTTT.

Comment on this clonotype: One end of the junction is discordant with germline, which a read error may explain. V usage is TRBV7-9 and J usage is TRBJ2-3; D gene unclear. The CDR3 length is 16 residues. Germline CDR1 reads SEHNR; CDR2 reads FQNEAQ (reference sequence). CDR3 sequence reads: CTSSFQTGFSTDTQYF. In DNA, the CDR3 is TGTACCAGCAGCTTCCAGACCGGATTTAGCACAGATACGCAATATTTT.

This clonotype has a single count. Possible read error: a much larger clone is one base away. Likely a read error: the CDR3 ends without its conserved phenylalanine or tryptophan. This rearrangement joins TRBV29-1 to TRBJ1-3; tentative D call: TRBD1 (5 bases). Per the germline V gene, CDR1 is SQVTM and CDR2 is ANQGSEA. The CDR3 runs to 12 residues. V was cut by 4 bases and J by 7 bases, with 11 bases left in between. The DNA of the CDR3 is TGCAGCGTTGGGGCAGGGAGTAACACCATATATTCT. Translation gives CSVGAGSNTIYS.

The V gene is TRBV6-5, the J gene TRBJ2-3, with 8 bases matching TRBD1. The ends lost 3 bases at V and 5 bases at J; junction bases unmatched: 7. From germline, CDR1 is MNHEY and CDR2 SVGAGI. The CDR3 is made up of 15 amino acids. In nucleotides, the CDR3 is TGTGCCAGCAGTTATTACTCAGGGGGCAGAGATACGCAGTATTTT. Translation: CASSYYSGGRDTQYF.

This clonotype was picked up many times. V and J are TRBV4-3 and TRBJ2-5; TRBD1 aligns across 8 bases. This CDR3 has 15 residues. The J segment lost 2 bases and the V segment lost 4 bases, leaving 6 bases of the junction unmatched. Germline V gene sequence: CDR1 LGHNA, CDR2 YSLEER. In DNA, the CDR3 is TGCGCCAGCAGCCGCCGGACAGGGCCGCAAGAGACCCAGTACTTC. Translating gives CASSRRTGPQETQYF.

The chain couples TRBV20-1 to TRBJ2-5, with D hard to call. Trimming cost V 0 bases and J 4 bases, with 6 bases left between them. The CDR3 covers 12 residues. Germline V gives CDR1 DFQATT, CDR2 SNEGSKA (reference sequence). CDR3 residues: CSARDLGETQYF. The CDR3 DNA reads as TGCAGTGCTAGAGATTTGGGAGAGACCCAGTACTTC.

Notes on this clonotype: One end of the junction does not line up with germline, which may come from a read error. The V call is TRBV4-3, the J call TRBJ1-1, with D perhaps matching TRBD1 (5 bases). Germline V CDR1 and CDR2: LGHNA, YSLEER. The CDR3 is 16 amino acids. The DNA of the CDR3 is TGCGTCAGCAGCCAAGCCCTGGGGCTGGGGAACACTGAAGCTTTCTTT. It is translated as CVSSQALGLGNTEAFF.

The rearrangement joins TRBV11-2 to TRBJ2-1, with TRBD1 matching 7 bases. V lost 2 bases and J lost 12; bases outside the gene matches: 4. The germline CDR1 and CDR2 sequences are SGHAT and FQNNGV. This CDR3 is built from 12 residues. The CDR3 nucleotides read TGTGCCAGCAGCTTAAGGGACAGTGTGCAGTTCTTC. Translating it yields CASSLRDSVQFF.

About this clonotype itself: At one of its ends the junction is not consistent with the germline gene, which may arise from a read error. The chain carries TRBV7-9 and TRBJ2-1; possibly TRBD2 for D (5 bases). This CDR3 has 10 residues. CDR1 and CDR2 from the germline V gene are SEHNR and FQNEAQ (reference sequence). Here the CDR3 reads CPLAANVQFF. The CDR3 coding sequence is TGTCCTCTAGCAGCGAATGTGCAGTTCTTC. The variable domain in full, completed from reference TRBV7-9 and TRBJ2-1, reads DTGVSQNPRHKITKRGQNVTFRCDPISEHNRLYWYRQTLGQGPEFLTYFQNEAQLEKSRLLSDRFSAERPKGSFSTLEIQRTEQGDSAMYLCPLAANVQFFGPGTRLTVL.

Worth noting for this clonotype: Lacking the conserved final phenylalanine or tryptophan, this CDR3 likely reflects a read error. The gene calls are TRBV4-2 and TRBJ2-2; D uncertain. The V and J ends lost 8 bases and 0 bases respectively, with 16 bases between them. The CDR3 runs 16 residues. Germline V lookup: CDR1 LGHNA, CDR2 YNFKEQ. As DNA, the CDR3 is TGTGCCAGCGGCCTCGGGTTCGGGCCGAACACCGGGGAGCTGTTTTTA. It codes for CASGLGFGPNTGELFL.

For this clonotype: A much more abundant neighbour one base away suggests this may be a read error. This chain joins TRBV20-1 and TRBJ2-5; D uncertain. Germline V gene sequence: CDR1 DFQATT, CDR2 SNEGSKA (reference sequence). CDR3 size: 11 residues. The CDR3 reads CSASSKEIQYF. CDR3 coding DNA: TGCAGTGCTAGTAGCAAAGAGATCCAGTACTTC.

Points on this clonotype: A junction end diverges from the germline sequence, so it may reflect a read error. V gene TRBV6-1 combines with J gene TRBJ2-1, with D unresolved. The CDR3 is made up of 13 amino acids. Per germline, CDR1 MNHNS and CDR2 SASEGT. This CDR3 is CACSEQEYNEQFF. The DNA of the CDR3 is TGTGCCTGCAGTGAGCAGGAATACAATGAGCAGTTCTTC.

The chain uses TRBV5-4 and TRBJ2-5, with D perhaps matching TRBD2 (5 bases). The CDR3 has 14 amino acids. Trimming took off 4 bases at V and 4 bases at J, with 14 bases between the two ends. CDR1 is SGHNT, CDR2 YYREEE, per germline (reference sequence). CDR3 nucleotides: TGTGCCAGCAGCCCCGCCTACGGAGGAGAGACCCAGTACTTC. Its protein product is CASSPAYGGETQYF. The variable domain in full, with the rest retrieved from reference TRBV5-4 and TRBJ2-5, is ETGVTQSPTHLIKTRGQQVTLRCSSQSGHNTVSWYQQALGQGPQFIFQYYREEENGRGNFPPRFSGLQFPNYSSELNVNALELDDSALYLCASSPAYGGETQYFGPGTRLLVL.

On this clonotype: Germline and junction disagree at one end, which may indicate a read error. This chain joins TRBV4-2 and TRBJ2-2; D is possibly TRBD2 (5 bases). In germline, CDR1 is LGHNA, CDR2 YNFKEQ. CDR3 length: 19 amino acids. The CDR3 reads CASSQEYFPSWDNTGELFF. In DNA form, the CDR3 reads TGTGCCAGCAGCCAAGAGTACTTTCCTAGCTGGGATAACACAGGGGAGCTGTTTTTT.

For this clonotype: A junction boundary mismatches the germline segment, possibly from a read error. The genes are TRBV12-3 or TRBV12-4 and TRBJ2-6; a weak D match, TRBD1 (5 bases). The CDR3 covers 14 residues. CDR3 residues: CASSSPNGANVMTF. CDR3 nucleotide sequence: TGTGCCAGCTCCTCCCCGAATGGGGCCAACGTCATGACTTTC.

As regards this clonotype: The junction departs from germline at one end; a sequencing error may be responsible. The V call is TRBV11-2, the J call TRBJ2-3; 8 nucleotides agree with TRBD1. The better agreement between TRBJ2-2 and the DNA end casts doubt on the J call. Germline CDR1 SGHAT, CDR2 FQNNGV. This CDR3 has 14 amino acids. CDR3 amino acids: CARNSDRVADTLFF. The CDR3 DNA is TGCGCCAGAAACTCGGACAGGGTTGCAGATACGCTGTTTTTT.

This sequence joins TRBV7-8 and TRBJ1-1, with 9 bases identical to TRBD1. This CDR3 is built from 15 residues. Germline V CDR1 and CDR2: SGHVS, FQNEAQ. V shed 5 bases, J shed 4 bases, and the junction held 8 bases outside the gene matches. CDR3 in DNA: TGTGCCAGCAGCCAACAGGGGGCGCGGGGCACTGAAGCTTTCTTT. Its protein is CASSQQGARGTEAFF.

In regard to this clonotype: The junction shows a germline mismatch at one end, possibly a read error. This rearrangement joins TRBV6-5 to TRBJ2-1; 9 nucleotides agree with TRBD2. The germline CDR1 and CDR2 sequences are MNHEY and SVGAGI. The CDR3 totals 16 residues. CDR3 in amino acids: CVSSLCGGGMSNEQFF. The CDR3 region has the DNA TGTGTCAGCAGTTTGTGCGGGGGGGGTATGAGCAATGAGCAGTTCTTC.

The V gene is TRBV6-1, the J gene TRBJ2-5, with TRBD1 identical over 7 bases. Germline CDR1 reads MNHNS; CDR2 reads SASEGT. This CDR3 is 13 amino acids long. V trimming: 7 bases; J trimming: 3 bases; junction bases outside the gene matches: 5. CDR3 DNA: TGTGCCAGCAAGCATACAGGGGAAGAGACCCAGTACTTC. Translating it yields CASKHTGEETQYF.

At least ten counts were recorded for this clonotype. The chain joins TRBV7-8 to TRBJ1-5; D might be TRBD1 (5 bases). The CDR3 is 15 amino acids. Trimming took off 5 bases at V and 0 bases at J, with 11 bases between the two ends. Germline V lookup: CDR1 SGHVS, CDR2 FQNEAQ. The CDR3 loop is CASSQTDSSNQPQHF. In nucleotides, the CDR3 is TGTGCCAGCAGCCAGACAGACTCTAGCAATCAGCCCCAGCATTTT. Combining the CDR3 with reference TRBV7-8 and TRBJ1-5 gives the whole variable domain GAGVSQSPRYKVAKRGQDVALRCDPISGHVSLFWYQQALGQGPEFLTYFQNEAQLDKSGLPSDRFFAERPEGSVSTLKIQRTQQEDSAVYLCASSQTDSSNQPQHFGDGTRLSIL.

The chain recombines TRBV6-5 with TRBJ1-4; 10 nucleotides line up with TRBD1. The CDR3 is made up of 17 amino acids. CDR1 and CDR2 from the germline V gene are MNHEY and SVGAGI. J was trimmed by 0 bases and V by 6 bases; bases with no gene match: 7. CDR3 region: CASRLTGGSTTNEKLFF. The CDR3 region has the DNA TGTGCCAGCAGGTTGACAGGGGGCTCTACAACTAATGAAAAACTGTTTTTT.

Note on this clonotype: The CDR3 end shows no conserved phenylalanine or tryptophan, and so a read error is likely. The rearrangement links TRBV5-1 to TRBJ2-5; the D is unclear. The CDR3 loop spans 13 amino acids. The germline gives CDR1 SGHRS, CDR2 YFSETQ. Trimming took 2 bases from V and 2 from J, leaving 7 bases between them. The CDR3 DNA is TGCGCCAGCAGCTTAGGACCTCAAGAGACCCAGTACTCC. Translated: CASSLGPQETQYS.

Comment on this clonotype: Given a much more abundant clone one base away, this may be a read error. Without the conserved terminal phenylalanine or tryptophan, this CDR3 likely stems from a read error. This sequence joins TRBV5-1 and TRBJ1-1; no reliable D call. The CDR3 loop spans 13 amino acids. Trimming left V 0 bases short and J 2 bases short, with 5 bases between. Germline CDR1 and CDR2: SGHRS and YFSETQ. The CDR3 DNA sequence: TGCGCCAGCAGCTTGGAGGTTAACACTGAAGCTTTCCTT. Translating gives CASSLEVNTEAFL.

Note on this clonotype: An end of the junction does not agree with germline; a read error may underlie this. This chain uses TRBV11-1 with TRBJ2-2; either TRBD1 or TRBD2 may supply D (5 bases each). This CDR3 is built from 16 residues. Germline CDR1 SGHAT, CDR2 FQDESV (reference sequence). The CDR3 sequence: CASSLYGARSTGELVF. As DNA, the CDR3 is TGTGCCAGCAGCCTCTACGGGGCGCGAAGCACCGGGGAGTTGGTTTTT.